These T cell receptor beta chains were read from a single sample in a study of cytomegalovirus exposure and HLA in healthy donors. Produced via immunoSEQ multiplex PCR; TCRdb's table is partial and in-frame only. The table gives roughly 120,000 clones; the top ten clones make up around 2.2% of it. The source material was PBMCs. These receptors originate from a man aged 35 to 55 in good health and CMV-seronegative. Each CDR3 is given with its conserved first and last residue. A D gene is named only where the DNA matches it firmly. Size is omitted from some rows. Given values are once, few, many or a class for expanded clones.

CDR3nt	CDR3aa	d_gene	j_gene	v_gene	abundance
TGTGCCAGCAGTGAGGCTGGGAGGTATGGCTACACCTTC	CASSEAGRYGYTF	NA	TRBJ1-2	TRBV6-1	NA
NA	CASSLVAGGSRDNERFF	NA	TRBJ2-1	TRBV5-5	NA
TGTGCCAGCAGCTTGAGGCCACAGGGGTTGAACACTGAAGCTTTCTTT	CASSLRPQGLNTEAFF	TRBD1	TRBJ1-1	TRBV5-4	NA
TGTGCCAGCAGTTCACTAGCGGGAGGATCCTACAATGAGCAGTTCTTC	CASSSLAGGSYNEQFF	TRBD2	TRBJ2-1	TRBV6-5	NA
TGTGCCAGCAGCTCCTCACAGGGAGTTCGACCCTCACCCCTCCACTTT	CASSSSQGVRPSPLHF	NA	TRBJ1-6	TRBV7-9	NA
TGTGCCAGCAGACCTACTTACGGACAGAGCACAGATACGCAGTATTTT	CASRPTYGQSTDTQYF	NA	TRBJ2-3	TRBV7-9	NA
TGCGCCAGCAGCCCCTCGCGGCGAACTAATGAAAAACTGTTTTTT	CASSPSRRTNEKLFF	NA	TRBJ1-4	TRBV4-1	NA
TGTGCCAGCAGTGTGGACACTCCTCCCCTCTATGGCTACACCTTC	CASSVDTPPLYGYTF	NA	TRBJ1-2	TRBV6-1	NA
TGTGCCAGCAGAAGGGAGACAGGGGCCGGGGAGCTGTTTTTT	CASRRETGAGELFF	TRBD1	TRBJ2-2	TRBV4-2	NA
TGTGCCGGCCAAACAGGGGGCGGAGGCTATGGCTACACCTTC	CAGQTGGGGYGYTF	TRBD1	TRBJ1-2	TRBV30	NA
TGTGCCAGCAGGATACTAGCGGGAGTTTCGTACGAGCAGTACTTC	CASRILAGVSYEQYF	TRBD2	TRBJ2-7	TRBV28	NA
TGCGCCAGCAGATTTGTGGTCTATAACAATGAGCAGTTCTTC	CASRFVVYNNEQFF	NA	TRBJ2-1	TRBV5-1	NA
TGTGCCAGCAGTGGCCTACTCTCCTACGAGCAGTACTTC	CASSGLLSYEQYF	NA	TRBJ2-7	TRBV2	NA
TGTGCCAGCAGCTTAATACTCCGGGGGGGACCGAATGAGCAGTTCTTC	CASSLILRGGPNEQFF	TRBD2	TRBJ2-1	TRBV11-2	NA
TGTGCCAGCAGTTCCACAGGGCTCACTGAAGCTTTCTTT	CASSSTGLTEAFF	NA	TRBJ1-1	TRBV6-5	NA
TGTGCCAGCAGCTTAGATGGACGGGACACAGATACGCAGTATTTT	CASSLDGRDTDTQYF	NA	TRBJ2-3	TRBV11-3	NA
TGTGCCAGCAGTGTCAGGGGGCCGGGGGAAAAACTGTTTTTT	CASSVRGPGEKLFF	TRBD1	TRBJ1-4	TRBV6-1	NA
TGTGCCAGCAGTCACACCACCACCCGGACTAGCGGGTTAGATACGCAGTATTTT	CASSHTTTRTSGLDTQYF	TRBD2	TRBJ2-3	TRBV27	NA
TGTGCCAGCAGTTACGGCGCGGGAGGCTCCTACGAGCAGTACTTC	CASSYGAGGSYEQYF	TRBD2	TRBJ2-7	TRBV6-5	NA
TGTGCCTGGAGCCGGGTCAGGGAGCAGGGGGGCTACACCTTC	CAWSRVREQGGYTF	NA	TRBJ1-2	TRBV30	NA
TGCGCCAGCAGCTTGGCCTTTAACACCGGGGAGCTGTTTTTT	CASSLAFNTGELFF	NA	TRBJ2-2	TRBV5-1	NA
TGTGCCAGCAGCCTCCACGAGCAGTACTTC	CASSLHEQYF	NA	TRBJ2-7	TRBV13	NA
TGTGCCAGCAGTGGGGACAGCTATTTCTACGAGCAGTACTTC	CASSGDSYFYEQYF	TRBD1	TRBJ2-7	TRBV25-1	NA
TGTGCCAGCCAAGGGGCAGGATCAGCTTTCTTT	CASQGAGSAFF	NA	TRBJ1-1	TRBV27	NA
TGTGCCAGCAGAAAAGGTAGCGGGTGGGCGAACGAGCAGTACTTC	CASRKGSGWANEQYF	TRBD2	TRBJ2-7	TRBV7-9	NA
TGTGCCAGCAGCGCCGCCCCTAGAGCGGAGGATGGCACAGATACGCAGTATTTT	CASSAAPRAEDGTDTQYF	NA	TRBJ2-3	TRBV9	NA
TGTGCCAGCAGGGGAAAACAAGGGGATAATCAGCCCCAGCATTTT	CASRGKQGDNQPQHF	NA	TRBJ1-5	TRBV25-1	NA
TGTGCCAGCAGCCTCTTAGGGGGAAAAGACTACGAGCAGTACTTC	CASSLLGGKDYEQYF	NA	TRBJ2-7	TRBV5-6	NA
TGTGCCAGCACCATAGCGGGGAGGACCGCCGGGGAGCTGTTTTTT	CASTIAGRTAGELFF	TRBD2	TRBJ2-2	TRBV28	NA
TGTGCCAGCAGCCCGGGGACACCTAACACCGGGGAGCTGTTTTTT	CASSPGTPNTGELFF	NA	TRBJ2-2	TRBV5-5	NA
TGTGCCAGCAGCCAAGGACAGGGGGTCTATTCACCCCTCCACTTT	CASSQGQGVYSPLHF	TRBD1	TRBJ1-6	TRBV14	NA
TGCGCCAGCAGCAATCAACTAGCGGGAGACGAGACCCAGTACTTC	CASSNQLAGDETQYF	TRBD2	TRBJ2-5	TRBV5-1	NA
TGTGCCAGCAGCTTTACAGCCGCAGATACGCAGTATTTT	CASSFTAADTQYF	NA	TRBJ2-3	TRBV7-9	NA
TGTGCCAGTAGTGTCGGGACAGGGGGCTACGAGCAGTACTTC	CASSVGTGGYEQYF	TRBD1	TRBJ2-7	TRBV19	NA
TGTGCCAGCAGCCTGCCTCCGGGACTAGAGGACCCAGAGCAGTACTTC	CASSLPPGLEDPEQYF	TRBD2	TRBJ2-7	TRBV5-6	NA
TGTGCCAGCAGTTCATCCTACCTCTGGGAGACCCAGTACTTC	CASSSSYLWETQYF	NA	TRBJ2-5	TRBV6-6	NA
TGTGCCAGCAGCCCCCAGGGGGCGGGAGTTAAGGGAGATACGCAGTATTTT	CASSPQGAGVKGDTQYF	NA	TRBJ2-3	TRBV11-2	NA
TGTGCCAGCAGTTTATCAGGGGGACCGGTTACCTACGAGCAGTACTTC	CASSLSGGPVTYEQYF	NA	TRBJ2-7	TRBV27	NA
TGTGCCAGCAGCTTTAGCCTAGCGGGAGATGGCGATACGCAGTATTTT	CASSFSLAGDGDTQYF	NA	TRBJ2-3	TRBV12-1	NA
TGTGCCAGTTGGGACAGGGGGCGTTCTGGGGCCAACGTCCTGACTTTC	CASWDRGRSGANVLTF	TRBD1	TRBJ2-6	TRBV19	NA
TGCGCCAGCAGCGATTCAGACAGCAACTATGGCTACACCTTC	CASSDSDSNYGYTF	NA	TRBJ1-2	TRBV10-2	medium-sized
TGTGCCATCAGCGGGACTAGCGGGAGTTACGGCAATGAGCAGTTCTTC	CAISGTSGSYGNEQFF	TRBD2	TRBJ2-1	TRBV10-3	NA
TGTGCCAGCAGCTCTTTACAGGGCCGCTATCAAGAGACCCAGTACTTC	CASSSLQGRYQETQYF	NA	TRBJ2-5	TRBV7-3	NA
TGCGCCAGCAGCCAGCGAAGTGGTGGAAACACCATATATTTT	CASSQRSGGNTIYF	NA	TRBJ1-3	TRBV4-1	NA
TGTGCCAGCAGTTCTATAAGTCAGGGATCCTACGAGCAGTACTTC	CASSSISQGSYEQYF	NA	TRBJ2-7	TRBV27	NA
TGTGCCAGCAGTGCTCTGGGGAGGGGTTCCTTTCATGGCTACACCTTC	CASSALGRGSFHGYTF	NA	TRBJ1-2	TRBV28	NA
TGTGCCAGCTCACTGGGGACAGGAAGTGAAGCTTTCTTT	CASSLGTGSEAFF	TRBD1	TRBJ1-1	TRBV18	NA
TGTGCCAGCAGCTCTACCTCGGGACTAGCGGATAATTTT	CASSSTSGLADNF	TRBD2	TRBJ2-3	TRBV7-2	NA
TGTGCCAGTGCCTTTAGTGGTACGGGAGTAAGAGATACGCAGTATTTT	CASAFSGTGVRDTQYF	NA	TRBJ2-3	TRBV11-3	NA
TGTGCCAGCAGTGGCGGACAGGATTATAATTCACCCCTCCACTTT	CASSGGQDYNSPLHF	TRBD1	TRBJ1-6	TRBV6-1	NA
TGTGCCAGCAGTTACTACGGGACAGGGTCCTCCTACGAGCAGTACTTC	CASSYYGTGSSYEQYF	TRBD1	TRBJ2-7	TRBV6-6	NA
TGTGCCAGTAGTATCCTTCCAGGCCCGAGGCCCCAGCATTTT	CASSILPGPRPQHF	NA	TRBJ1-5	TRBV19	NA
TGTGCCAGCAGCTACTTGCGGGAGGACTACAATGAGCAGTTCTTC	CASSYLREDYNEQFF	TRBD2	TRBJ2-1	TRBV7-2	NA